This T cell receptor (beta chain) originates from a study of Ad26.COV2.S vaccination and SARS-CoV-2 variants. Study-wide results and caveats: There was reportedly substantial breadth in spike-specific CD8+ and CD4+ T cell responses after vaccination. The placebo group had lower spike-specific TCR breadth than the vaccine recipients did.

This clone is a singleton in its sample. What it binds is unknown. Sequencing was performed with immunoSEQ multiplex PCR; in TCRdb, only in-frame clones are kept and a portion is missing. The table records 100,000 or so clones, around 80% of them present only once. The CDR3 is made up of 17 amino acids. V dropped 5 bases and J dropped 0; count of bases not matched to a gene: 7. Germline loops: CDR1 SEHNR, CDR2 FQNEAQ (reference sequence). This clonotype was obtained from a human donor who had recovered from COVID-19. The chain combines TRBV7-9 with TRBJ2-6, with 7 bases aligning to TRBD1. The input for sequencing was peripheral blood, taken after recovery from COVID-19. The CDR3 spells CASSRGQELSGANVLTF. The CDR3 DNA is TGTGCCAGCAGCCGCGGACAGGAACTCTCTGGGGCCAACGTCCTGACTTTC.